The clone carrying this T cell receptor (beta chain) showed up many times. Using unique molecular identifiers, the investigators prepared the TCRbeta library. TCRdb itself ran the PCR reads through MiXCR, one entry per CDR3 protein. The profile covers about 190,000 distinct CDR3 sequences, with more than 6.5% appearing a single time and about 3% taken by the ten largest. This record belongs to a study of T-cell reconstitution after alpha-beta-depleted transplantation in children. CDR3 size: 12 residues. Germline assignment: CDR1 MNHEY and CDR2 SVGAGI. The germline V and J ends were trimmed by 8 bases and 4 bases, with 8 bases remaining between them.

The chain links TRBV6-5 to TRBJ2-2; D not certain. The material was PBMCs from the stem cell graft donor, obtained from the stem cell graft. This clonotype originated in a human donor who donated a stem cell graft to a child with Wiskott-Aldrich syndrome. CDR3 sequence reads: CASSVFTGELFF. In DNA form, the CDR3 reads TGTGCCAGCTCGGTTTTCACCGGGGAGCTGTTTTTT.